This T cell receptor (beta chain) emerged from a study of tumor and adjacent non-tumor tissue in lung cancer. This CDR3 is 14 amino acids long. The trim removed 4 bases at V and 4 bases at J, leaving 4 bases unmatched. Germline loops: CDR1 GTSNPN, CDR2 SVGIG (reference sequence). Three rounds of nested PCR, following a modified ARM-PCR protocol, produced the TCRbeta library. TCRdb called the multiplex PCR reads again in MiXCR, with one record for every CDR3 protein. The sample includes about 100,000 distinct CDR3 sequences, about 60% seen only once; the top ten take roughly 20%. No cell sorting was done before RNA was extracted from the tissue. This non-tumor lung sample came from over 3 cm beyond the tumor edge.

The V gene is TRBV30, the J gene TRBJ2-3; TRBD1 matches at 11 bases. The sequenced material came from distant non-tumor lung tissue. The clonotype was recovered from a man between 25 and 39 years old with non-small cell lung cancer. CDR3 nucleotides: TGTGCCTGGACTGCGGGACAGGGGGCAGATACGCAGTATTTT. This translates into CAWTAGQGADTQYF.